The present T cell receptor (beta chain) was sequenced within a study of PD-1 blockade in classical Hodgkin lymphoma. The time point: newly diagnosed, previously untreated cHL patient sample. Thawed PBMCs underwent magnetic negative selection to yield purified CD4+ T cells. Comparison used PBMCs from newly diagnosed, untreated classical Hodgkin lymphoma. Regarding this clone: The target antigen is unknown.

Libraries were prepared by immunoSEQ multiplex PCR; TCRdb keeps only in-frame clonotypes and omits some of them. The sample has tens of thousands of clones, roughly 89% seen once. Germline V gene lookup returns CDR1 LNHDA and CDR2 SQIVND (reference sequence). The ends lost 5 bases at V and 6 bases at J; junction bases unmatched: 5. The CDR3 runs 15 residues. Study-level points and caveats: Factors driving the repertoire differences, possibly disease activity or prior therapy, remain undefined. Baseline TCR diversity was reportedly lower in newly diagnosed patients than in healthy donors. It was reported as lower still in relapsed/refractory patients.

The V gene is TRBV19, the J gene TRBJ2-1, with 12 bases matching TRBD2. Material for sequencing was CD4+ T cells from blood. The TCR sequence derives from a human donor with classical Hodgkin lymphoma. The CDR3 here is CASSSSGRAPNEQFF. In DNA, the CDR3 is TGTGCCAGTAGTTCTAGCGGGAGGGCCCCCAATGAGCAGTTCTTC.